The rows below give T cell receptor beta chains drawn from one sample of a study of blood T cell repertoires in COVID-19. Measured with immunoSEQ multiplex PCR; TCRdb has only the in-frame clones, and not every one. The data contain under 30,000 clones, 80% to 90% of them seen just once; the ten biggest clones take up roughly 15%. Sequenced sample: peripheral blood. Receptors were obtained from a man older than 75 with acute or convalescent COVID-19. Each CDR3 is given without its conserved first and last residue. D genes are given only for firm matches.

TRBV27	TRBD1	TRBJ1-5	ASKPGQGRNQPQH
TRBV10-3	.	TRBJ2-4	AISELGDRDIQY
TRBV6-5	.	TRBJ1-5	ASNRQSTINQPQH
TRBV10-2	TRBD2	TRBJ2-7	ASRSGGPSRYEQY
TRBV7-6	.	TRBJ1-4	ASSPMGGIGEKLF
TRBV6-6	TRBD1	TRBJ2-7	ASRPGQGYSYEQY
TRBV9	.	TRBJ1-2	ASRAGVYGYT
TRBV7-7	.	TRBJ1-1	ASSLAQGAEAF
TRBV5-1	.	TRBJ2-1	ASSLGGSGGPFYNEQF
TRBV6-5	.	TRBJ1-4	ASTVRSTNEKLF
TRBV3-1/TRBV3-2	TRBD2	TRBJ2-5	ASSQGGYEETQY
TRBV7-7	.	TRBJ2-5	ASSLQAGAQETQY
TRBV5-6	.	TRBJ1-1	ASSFLRVGADEAF
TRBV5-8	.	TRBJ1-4	ASSNPGGGRNEKLF
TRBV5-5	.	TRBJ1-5	ASSLDRREVQPQH
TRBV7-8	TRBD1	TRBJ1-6	ASSFETGNNSPLH
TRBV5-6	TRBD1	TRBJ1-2	ASRAGTGIYGYT
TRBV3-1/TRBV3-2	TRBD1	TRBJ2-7	ASSQGTGSSYEQY
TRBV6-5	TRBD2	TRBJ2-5	ASRTSGQETQY
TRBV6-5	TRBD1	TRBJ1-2	ASSPFRGNNYGYT
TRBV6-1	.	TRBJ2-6	ASSVGGASSGANVLT
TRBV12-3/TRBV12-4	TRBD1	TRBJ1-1	ASSWTGGEAF
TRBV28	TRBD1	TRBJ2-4	ASSTRRDRARDIQY
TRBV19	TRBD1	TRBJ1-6	ASSITAQGAVSPLH
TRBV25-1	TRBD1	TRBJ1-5	ASSDGTGGTQPQH
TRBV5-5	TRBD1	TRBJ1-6	ASSWATDRTNSPLH
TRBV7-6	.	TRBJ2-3	ASSLLGGRVRDTQY
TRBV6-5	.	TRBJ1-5	ASGSREGQPQH
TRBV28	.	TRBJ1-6	ASSLTQNVAYNSPLH
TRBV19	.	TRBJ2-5	ASRYQETQY
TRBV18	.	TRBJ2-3	ASSRSPVGATDTQY
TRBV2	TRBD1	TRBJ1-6	ASSGQGENSPLH
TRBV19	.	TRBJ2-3	ASSWAGPSTDTQY
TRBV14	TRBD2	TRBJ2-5	ASSQERLAGVNAETQY
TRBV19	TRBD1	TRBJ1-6	ASRAGGNNSPLH
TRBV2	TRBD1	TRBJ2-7	ASKEGQVGEQY
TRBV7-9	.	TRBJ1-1	ASRHTGRNTEAF
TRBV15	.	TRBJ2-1	ATSRDPPGAVHEQF
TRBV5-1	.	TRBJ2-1	ASSRGAGYNEQF
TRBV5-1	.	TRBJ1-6	ASSLDSPYNSPLH
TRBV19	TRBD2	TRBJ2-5	ASSRTSGMRTQY
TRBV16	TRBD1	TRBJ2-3	ASSYGQGVTDTQY
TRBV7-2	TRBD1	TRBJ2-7	ASSPRQGYSYEQY
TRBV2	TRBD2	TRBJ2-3	ASSDWASGNTQY
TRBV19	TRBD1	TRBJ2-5	ASSASGTGDTQY
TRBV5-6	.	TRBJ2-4	ASSLAPLTKNIQY
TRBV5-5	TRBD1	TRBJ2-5	ASSRRQGALETQY
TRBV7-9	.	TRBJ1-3	ASSPPGGAGNTIY
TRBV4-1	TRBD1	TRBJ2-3	ASSPTGTGRDTQY
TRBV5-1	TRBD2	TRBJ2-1	ASSLPGTSGGSQRSYNEQF
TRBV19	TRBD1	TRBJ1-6	ASSSAGQENSPLH
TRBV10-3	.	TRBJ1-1	AISASHRTEEAF
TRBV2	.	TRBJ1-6	ATPRREGRSPLH
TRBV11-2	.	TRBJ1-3	ASSLERANTIY
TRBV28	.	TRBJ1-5	ASTPLAGWDQPQH
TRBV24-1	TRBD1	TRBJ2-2	ATQRDSTGELF
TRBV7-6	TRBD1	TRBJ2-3	ASSPLTGARTDTQY
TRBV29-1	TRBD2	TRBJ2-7	SALRGAYEQY